The entry below describes one T cell receptor (beta chain). PCR primers comprised 60 Vbeta and 13 Jbeta primers. Some clones are missing from TCRdb's copy, which holds only in-frame ones; the method was immunoSEQ multiplex PCR. The sample contains around 200,000 clones, roughly 80% of which appear only once. These data come from a study of cytomegalovirus exposure and HLA in healthy donors. This CDR3 spans 16 amino acids. Germline V gives CDR1 SEHNR, CDR2 FQNEAQ (reference sequence). Trimming left V 5 bases short and J 6 bases short, with 17 bases between. The chain combines TRBV7-9 with TRBJ1-6; a weak D match, TRBD1 (5 bases). The sequence came from a boy younger than 18 in good health and CMV-seronegative. Sequenced material: PBMCs. The chain's CDR3 is CASSRLFRGGNSPLHF. CDR3 bases: TGTGCCAGCAGCCGGCTTTTCCGCGGGGGTAATTCACCCCTCCACTTT.